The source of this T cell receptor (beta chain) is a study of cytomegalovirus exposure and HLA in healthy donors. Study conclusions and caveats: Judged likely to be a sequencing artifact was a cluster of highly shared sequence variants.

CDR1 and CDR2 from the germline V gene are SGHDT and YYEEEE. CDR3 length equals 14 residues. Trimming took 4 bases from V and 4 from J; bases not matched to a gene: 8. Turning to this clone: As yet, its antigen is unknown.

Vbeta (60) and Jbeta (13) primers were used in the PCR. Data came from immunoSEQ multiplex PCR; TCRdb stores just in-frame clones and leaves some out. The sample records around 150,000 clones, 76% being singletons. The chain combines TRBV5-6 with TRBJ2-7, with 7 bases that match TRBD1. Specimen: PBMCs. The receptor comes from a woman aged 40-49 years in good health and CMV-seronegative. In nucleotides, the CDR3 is TGTGCCAGCAGCCGGGACAGAAGCATATACGAGCAGTACTTC. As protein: CASSRDRSIYEQYF.